This T cell receptor beta chain was found in a study of neoadjuvant anti-PD-1 for oral cavity cancer. The V end lost 1 base, the J end lost 11 bases, and 14 bases lay between the germline ends. The CDR3 sequence is 13 residues long. Germline V lookup: CDR1 SEHNR, CDR2 FQNEAQ (reference sequence). Specified time point: after neoadjuvant nivolumab, at surgical resection. Clones were read by immunoSEQ multiplex PCR, and TCRdb kept only the in-frame ones, dropping some. The sample gives about 42,000 clones, around 79% of which show up once; 4% to 5.5% is in the top ten. The material was PBMCs, obtained after nivolumab (anti-PD-1) treatment. The chain combines TRBV7-9 with TRBJ1-2; the D gene is possibly TRBD1 (5 bases). The receptor was isolated from a person aged 35-79 years with oral cavity squamous cell carcinoma. The CDR3 region is CASSLETDSDYTF. The CDR3 bases are TGTGCCAGCAGCTTAGAGACCGACAGCGATTACACCTTC.